This is a list of T cell receptor beta chains from one sample in a study of blood T cell repertoires in COVID-19. The method was immunoSEQ multiplex PCR; TCRdb's version includes in-frame clones alone and lacks a portion of them. The sample has approximately 270,000 clones; about 85% are singletons. Sequencing was carried out using peripheral blood. The receptors come from a young man with active or convalescent COVID-19. CDR3s include the opening cysteine and the closing phenylalanine or tryptophan. The order of the fields is J gene, D gene, V gene, clone size, CDR3 DNA, CDR3 protein. A D gene is named only where the DNA matches it firmly. A clone size is listed for some rows: how often the clone was seen (once, few, many), or a class if it is expanded.

j_gene: TRBJ2-3
d_gene: -
v_gene: TRBV28
abundance: -
CDR3nt: TGTGCCAGCAGTTCCTTAAACGGACTATTTACCACAGATACGCAGTATTTT
CDR3aa: CASSSLNGLFTTDTQYF

j_gene: TRBJ1-2
d_gene: -
v_gene: TRBV7-8
abundance: few
CDR3nt: TGTGCCAGCAGCTTATTGGGAGGGTCTGGGTCCTATGGCTACACCTTC
CDR3aa: CASSLLGGSGSYGYTF

j_gene: TRBJ2-1
d_gene: -
v_gene: TRBV5-1
abundance: -
CDR3nt: TGCGCCAGCAGCTTGGACAGGCCGGTGGATGAGCAGTTCTTC
CDR3aa: CASSLDRPVDEQFF

j_gene: TRBJ1-3
d_gene: -
v_gene: TRBV30
abundance: -
CDR3nt: TGTGCCTGGAGTGTGGGGGGGACTGGAAACACCATATATTTT
CDR3aa: CAWSVGGTGNTIYF

j_gene: TRBJ1-2
d_gene: -
v_gene: TRBV11-2
abundance: -
CDR3nt: TGTGCCAGCAGCTTCCGTCCAGGAGGGAATGGCTACACCTTC
CDR3aa: CASSFRPGGNGYTF

j_gene: TRBJ1-2
d_gene: TRBD1
v_gene: TRBV19
abundance: -
CDR3nt: TGTGCCAGTAGTATGGACAGGGGACGAACAGGCTACACCTTC
CDR3aa: CASSMDRGRTGYTF

j_gene: TRBJ2-3
d_gene: TRBD2
v_gene: TRBV29-1
abundance: -
CDR3nt: TGCAGCGTTGTAGGCCTAGCGGCCAGCACAGATACGCAGTATTTT
CDR3aa: CSVVGLAASTDTQYF

j_gene: TRBJ2-1
d_gene: TRBD1
v_gene: TRBV5-1
abundance: -
CDR3nt: TGCGCCAGCAGCTTGGGTGGTAGGGGGCATGAGCAGTTCTTC
CDR3aa: CASSLGGRGHEQFF

j_gene: TRBJ1-2
d_gene: TRBD1
v_gene: TRBV30
abundance: -
CDR3nt: TGTGCCCCGGACGACAGGGCCTATGGCTACACCTTC
CDR3aa: CAPDDRAYGYTF

j_gene: TRBJ1-5
d_gene: -
v_gene: TRBV28
abundance: -
CDR3nt: TGTGCCAGCAGTCGCGCACAGCCTTTCAATCAGCCCCAGCATTTT
CDR3aa: CASSRAQPFNQPQHF

j_gene: TRBJ2-1
d_gene: -
v_gene: TRBV5-1
abundance: -
CDR3nt: TGCGCCAGCAGCCCAAGTGACTTTTCCTACAATGAGCAGTTCTTC
CDR3aa: CASSPSDFSYNEQFF

j_gene: TRBJ2-7
d_gene: TRBD2
v_gene: TRBV7-3
abundance: -
CDR3nt: TGTGCCAGCGCCATAGCGGGAGGTCCCTACGAGCAGTACTTC
CDR3aa: CASAIAGGPYEQYF

j_gene: TRBJ1-2
d_gene: -
v_gene: TRBV7-8
abundance: -
CDR3nt: TGTGCCAGCAGCTTAGGTCGCAGGAATTATGATGGCTACACCTTC
CDR3aa: CASSLGRRNYDGYTF

j_gene: TRBJ1-1
d_gene: -
v_gene: TRBV3-1/TRBV3-2
abundance: -
CDR3nt: TGTGCCAGCAGCCAAGAGTCACGGGGGTTCTTCGCAGCTTTCTTT
CDR3aa: CASSQESRGFFAAFF

j_gene: TRBJ1-2
d_gene: -
v_gene: TRBV24-1
abundance: -
CDR3nt: TGTGCCACCAGTGACGGCTATGGCTACACCTTC
CDR3aa: CATSDGYGYTF

j_gene: TRBJ2-2
d_gene: -
v_gene: TRBV18
abundance: -
CDR3nt: TGTGCCAGCTCACCAGATGGTAGGGGTCGCACCGGGGAGCTGTTTTTT
CDR3aa: CASSPDGRGRTGELFF

j_gene: TRBJ1-5
d_gene: -
v_gene: TRBV23-1
abundance: -
CDR3nt: TGCGCCAGCAGTCCCCCGAGGAGACAGCCCCAGCATTTT
CDR3aa: CASSPPRRQPQHF

j_gene: TRBJ1-3
d_gene: -
v_gene: TRBV4-2
abundance: -
CDR3nt: TGTGCCAGCAGCACCCACCCTGACAGGATATCTGGAAACACCATATATTTT
CDR3aa: CASSTHPDRISGNTIYF

j_gene: TRBJ2-1
d_gene: TRBD2
v_gene: TRBV13
abundance: -
CDR3nt: TGTGCCAGCAGCAGTCGACTAGCGGGAGTTTTGGAGCAGTTCTTC
CDR3aa: CASSSRLAGVLEQFF

j_gene: TRBJ2-6
d_gene: TRBD1
v_gene: TRBV7-3
abundance: -
CDR3nt: TGTGCCAGCAGCGCCGGGACAGGGGGCTCTGGGGCCAACGTCCTGACTTTC
CDR3aa: CASSAGTGGSGANVLTF

j_gene: TRBJ2-5
d_gene: TRBD2
v_gene: TRBV5-6
abundance: -
CDR3nt: TGTGCCAGCAGCTCGACGAGCGGGGTACAGACCCAGTACTTC
CDR3aa: CASSSTSGVQTQYF

j_gene: TRBJ2-7
d_gene: TRBD2
v_gene: TRBV7-2
abundance: -
CDR3nt: TGTGCCAGCAGCTTATATGGCGGGAGCACCGCAAACGAGCAGTACTTC
CDR3aa: CASSLYGGSTANEQYF

j_gene: TRBJ1-1
d_gene: TRBD1
v_gene: TRBV19
abundance: -
CDR3nt: TGTGCCAGTAGCCAGGGACAGAAGGTTCTGAACACTGAAGCTTTCTTT
CDR3aa: CASSQGQKVLNTEAFF

j_gene: TRBJ1-2
d_gene: -
v_gene: TRBV6-6
abundance: -
CDR3nt: TGTGCCAGCACCCGCGAACTCTATGGCTACACCTTC
CDR3aa: CASTRELYGYTF

j_gene: TRBJ2-5
d_gene: TRBD1
v_gene: TRBV19
abundance: -
CDR3nt: TGTGCCAGTAGCCAGGGGGTGAGCCCGATGGAGACCCAGTACTTC
CDR3aa: CASSQGVSPMETQYF

j_gene: TRBJ2-7
d_gene: TRBD1
v_gene: TRBV19
abundance: -
CDR3nt: TGTGCCAGTAGCCTGGGGACAGGACCTTCCTACGAGCAGTACTTC
CDR3aa: CASSLGTGPSYEQYF

j_gene: TRBJ2-3
d_gene: -
v_gene: TRBV7-8
abundance: -
CDR3nt: TGTGCCAGCAGCTCACCCGGGACATCCACAGATACGCAGTATTTT
CDR3aa: CASSSPGTSTDTQYF

j_gene: TRBJ1-2
d_gene: TRBD1
v_gene: TRBV30
abundance: -
CDR3nt: TGTGCCTGGAGTGGACAGGGGGTGGGCTATGGCTACACCTTC
CDR3aa: CAWSGQGVGYGYTF

j_gene: TRBJ2-7
d_gene: TRBD2
v_gene: TRBV6-5
abundance: -
CDR3nt: TGTGCCAGCAGTAGATCAGCGGGAGGGGGCTACGAGCAGTACTTC
CDR3aa: CASSRSAGGGYEQYF

j_gene: TRBJ1-4
d_gene: -
v_gene: TRBV28
abundance: -
CDR3nt: TGTGCCAGCAGTATGGGCACTAATGAAAAACTGTTTTTT
CDR3aa: CASSMGTNEKLFF